This T cell receptor beta chain is from a study of OX40 agonist ivuxolimab in advanced cancers. CDR3 size: 15 residues. Germline V CDR1 and CDR2: SNHLY, FYNNEI. V was clipped by 10 bases and J by 7 bases; unmatched bases: 12. TCRdb's copy holds only in-frame clones and misses some; the assay was immunoSEQ multiplex PCR. The data contain some 17,000 clones, 85% to 90% of them singletons. The receptor comes from an adult with an advanced solid tumor such as melanoma, head and neck, liver or kidney cancer. The material sequenced was CD4+ or CD8+ T cells sorted from blood, taken in a trial of the OX40 agonist ivuxolimab. J is TRBJ2-1 and V is TRBV2; 11 bases match TRBD1. The CDR3 reads CATFFFGTGGNEQFF. The CDR3 coding sequence is TGTGCCACCTTCTTCTTCGGGACAGGGGGAAATGAGCAGTTCTTC.